This T cell receptor beta chain was captured by sequencing in a study of OX40 agonist ivuxolimab in advanced cancers. General notes on the study: Ivuxolimab was a fully human IgG2 agonistic monoclonal antibody targeting the costimulatory receptor OX40 (CD134). Prior anti-PD-1, anti-PD-L1 or anti-CTLA-4 therapy was permitted, and 30% to 45% of dose-escalation patients had received checkpoint inhibitors. In the dose-escalation cohort, 65% to 90% of patients were male, and the mean age was approximately 60 years, with a range of about 23 to 85. Among the roughly 52 dose-escalation patients, roughly 20 had hepatocellular carcinoma, roughly 15 melanoma, 9 renal cell carcinoma and 9 head and neck cancer. The paper covers the monotherapy dose-escalation part of the phase I ivuxolimab trial, which included N ≈ 50 patients. Intravenous ivuxolimab was administered to patients every 2 weeks at six dose levels: 0.01, 0.1, 0.3, 1.5, 3 and 10 mg/kg. The point of sequencing TCRbeta in the periphery was to test whether ivuxolimab changed TCR sequence diversity and drove clonal T-cell expansion. Partial responses were achieved by three dose-escalation patients, of whom one had hepatocellular carcinoma and two had cutaneous melanoma. What the work shows at the level of the full study, not this receptor alone: In the 0.1-3.0 mg/kg groups, partial responders had among the lowest normalized peripheral clonal expansion, particularly in CD8+ T cells. At doses of 0.1 to 3.0 mg/kg, clonal expansion of both CD4+ and CD8+ blood T cells was observed from baseline to week 6. After ivuxolimab, expanded clones were on average more numerous among CD8+ T cells than among CD4+ T cells. Antigen specificity was not determined for the clonally expanded peripheral T cells. Low levels of normalized T-cell clonal expansion were also shown by some nonresponding patients.

The germline V gene yields SGDLS for CDR1 and YYNGEE for CDR2. Deletion took 1 base off V and 0 bases off J, with a span of 4 bases between the germline ends. From cysteine to phenylalanine, the CDR3 is 13 amino acids long. The sequence is cut down to CDR3 DNA, 39 bases in frame from base 1. Patients with a history of autoimmune disease or receiving systemic immunosuppression were excluded from the trial. Peripheral blood for TCR sequencing was collected from all dose cohorts at baseline, on cycle 4 day 1, and on cycle 7 day 1. The samples were drawn from a first-in-human, open-label, multicenter phase I dose-escalation trial of ivuxolimab. Adults with locally advanced or metastatic melanoma, renal cell, hepatocellular, or head and neck squamous cell carcinoma were enrolled in the trial. Before TCR sequencing, CD4+ T cells and CD8+ T cells were sorted from peripheral blood as separate populations.

Of note for this clone: Its recognized antigen is unknown. No much larger clone exists at a distance of one base, and base qualities are not known.

To sequence the TCRbeta CDR3 region, genomic DNA was isolated from the sorted cells. TCRbeta CDR3 regions were sequenced using the immunoSEQ Assay. TCRdb's version of the immuneACCESS table is confined to in-frame rearrangements and falls short of the full clone set. An unresolved V gene accounts for under half of the shortfall where checked; the remainder is of unknown origin. The sample records approximately 84,000 clones, roughly 89% of which are singletons. The ten biggest clones cover less than 0.2% of the sample. Sequenced material: CD4+ or CD8+ T cells sorted from blood, taken in a trial of the OX40 agonist ivuxolimab. Rearrangement joined TRBV9 to TRBJ1-1; there is no confident call for the D gene. This clonotype originated in an adult with an advanced solid tumor such as melanoma, head and neck, liver or kidney cancer. The DNA sequence is TGTGCCAGCAGCGTAACACTGAACACTGAAGCTTTCTTT. Its protein product is CASSVTLNTEAFF. When the CDR3 is completed using the reference TRBV9 and TRBJ1-1 genes on either side, the full variable domain is DSGVTQTPKHLITATGQRVTLRCSPRSGDLSVYWYQQSLDQGLQFLIQYYNGEERAKGNILERFSAQQFPDLHSELNLSSLELGDSALYFCASSVTLNTEAFFGQGTRLTVV.